The 22 T cell receptor beta chains below all came from one sample that was sequenced in a study of T cells after yellow fever vaccination. MiXCR, run by TCRdb on the 5' RACE reads, gives a single entry per CDR3 protein. Among some 350,000 distinct CDR3 sequences listed, more than 9% were seen once. The sample here was PBMCs, taken on the day of the first yellow fever vaccination. All receptors come from a man younger than 35 who received the YFV17D yellow fever vaccine.

The V gene is TRBV6-1, the J gene TRBJ1-3; no reliable D call. The CDR3 spans 16 residues. Germline V lookup: CDR1 MNHNS, CDR2 SASEGT. V was cut by 6 bases and J by 4 bases, with 19 bases left in between. CDR3 coding DNA: TGTGCCAGCAGCCCATGGACCCCCCAAGGGGGAAACACCATATATTTT. It yields the protein CASSPWTPQGGNTIYF.

The CDR3, as DNA: TGCGCCAGCAGCATGAGCGGGGGAGCCACCGGGGAGCTGTTTTTT. Residues: CASSMSGGATGELFF. This chain links TRBV4-3 with TRBJ2-2, with 8 bases aligning to TRBD2. This CDR3 comprises 15 residues. The V gene's germline CDR1 is LGHNA and CDR2 YSLEER. V shed 5 bases, J shed 4 bases, and the junction held 6 bases outside the gene matches.

This clonotype has just a few counts. The gene calls are TRBV5-1 and TRBJ1-5, with D perhaps matching TRBD1 (6 bases). Germline V gene sequence: CDR1 SGHRS, CDR2 YFSETQ. There are 15 residues in the CDR3. Trimming shortened V by 0 bases and J by 3 bases, and 10 bases separated the two germline ends. In DNA form, the CDR3 reads TGCGCCAGCAGCTTGGCAGGACAGAACAATCAGCCCCAGCATTTT. This gives the protein CASSLAGQNNQPQHF.

In this sample, this clonotype turned up a few times. The genes are TRBV28 and TRBJ2-6, with 7 positions matching TRBD1. CDR1 and CDR2 (germline): MDHEN, SYDVKM. J lost 0 bases, V lost 3 bases, and 5 bases had no gene match. This CDR3 has 17 amino acids. For the CDR3, the DNA is TGTGCCAGCAGTTTCGGGACAGCCTTCTCTGGGGCCAACGTCCTGACTTTC. It translates to CASSFGTAFSGANVLTF.

This clonotype was recorded at least ten times. The chain has TRBV5-1 and TRBJ2-3; D gene unclear. Germline V gives CDR1 SGHRS, CDR2 YFSETQ. The CDR3 extends over 12 amino acids. Trimming took off 2 bases at V and 7 bases at J, with 8 bases between the two ends. The DNA of the CDR3 is TGCGCCAGCAGCTTTGAGGCGCATACGCAGTATTTT. It is translated as CASSFEAHTQYF.

This chain links TRBV12-3 or TRBV12-4 with TRBJ1-4; 7 bases fit TRBD1. CDR3 length: 13 residues. V shed 6 bases and J 8 bases; nucleotides not matched to a gene: 6. The CDR3 spells CASSPQGREKLFF. The CDR3 DNA sequence: TGTGCCAGCAGCCCACAGGGGCGGGAAAAACTGTTTTTT.

This clonotype was counted ten times or more. The chain joins TRBV3-1 to TRBJ1-2; D gene ambiguous. The CDR3 runs 15 residues. V was clipped by 4 bases and J by 4 bases, with 16 bases between them. Germline V gene data show CDR1 as LGHDT and CDR2 as YNNKEL (reference sequence). The CDR3 DNA reads as TGTGCCAGCAGCCTAGGACGAGACTCGGGCTATGGCTACACCTTC. Amino acids: CASSLGRDSGYGYTF.

This clonotype was recorded at least ten times. J is TRBJ2-3 and V is TRBV12-3 or TRBV12-4; 9 nucleotides match TRBD2. This CDR3 region has 15 residues. After removal of 3 bases from V and 6 bases from J, the junction contained 7 bases not matched to a gene. Written as DNA, the CDR3 is TGTGCCAGCAGTTTGGGCGGGGGGGTTTCGGATACGCAGTATTTT. Translating it yields CASSLGGGVSDTQYF.

A few counts support this clonotype. The J gene is TRBJ2-1, the V gene TRBV7-8; D possibly corresponds to TRBD2 (7 bases). V was cut by 3 bases and J by 0 bases, with 9 bases left in between. Germline V lookup: CDR1 SGHVS, CDR2 FQNEAQ. The length of the CDR3 is 15 residues. CDR3 nucleotides: TGTGCCAGCAGCTTTCGGGGGGCCTCCTACAATGAGCAGTTCTTC. Protein: CASSFRGASYNEQFF.

V is TRBV12-3 or TRBV12-4 and J is TRBJ2-1, with TRBD2 identical over 16 bases. Trimming took 4 bases from V and 9 from J; bases not matched to a gene: 6. The CDR3 length is 16 residues. In DNA, the CDR3 is TGTGCCAGCAGTTGGGGACTAGCGGGGGGGCGTGGTGAGCAGTTCTTC. It codes for CASSWGLAGGRGEQFF.

This chain connects TRBV27 to TRBJ2-2, with D possibly matching TRBD2 (5 bases). The germline V gene has CDR1 MNHEY and CDR2 SMNVEV (reference sequence). Trimming shortened V by 6 bases and J by 6 bases, and 17 bases separated the two germline ends. CDR3 length equals 15 residues. The CDR3 DNA is TGTGCCAGCAGCTTCACCTCCGGGGTCGCCGGGGAGCTGTTTTTT. Translated: CASSFTSGVAGELFF.

In this sample, this clonotype turned up a few times. The V and J genes are TRBV5-1 and TRBJ2-7; D possibly corresponds to TRBD1 (5 bases). The V end lost 0 bases, the J end lost 5 bases, and 12 bases lay between the germline ends. This CDR3 has 14 amino acids. The germline gives CDR1 SGHRS, CDR2 YFSETQ. Here the CDR3 DNA reads TGCGCCAGCAGCTTGGGGCAGGGTATCGACGAGCAGTACTTC. Amino acids: CASSLGQGIDEQYF.

The chain has TRBV11-2 and TRBJ2-5; D gene ambiguous. Germline V gene data show CDR1 as SGHAT and CDR2 as FQNNGV. CDR3 length equals 15 residues. The V end was cut by 4 bases, the J end by 7 bases, with 19 bases between. CDR3 in amino acids: CASSSYRGVGGTQYF. CDR3 DNA sequence: TGTGCCAGCAGCTCGTACCGTGGAGTTGGCGGGACCCAGTACTTC.

This clonotype has only a few counts. This chain uses TRBV4-3 with TRBJ2-1; 8 bases agree with TRBD2. In germline, CDR1 is LGHNA, CDR2 YSLEER. With V trimmed by 4 bases and J by 8 bases, 10 bases remained unmatched. The CDR3 consists of 15 residues. The CDR3 is CASSLSGRGEYEQFF. CDR3 nucleotide sequence: TGCGCCAGCAGCCTCTCGGGGCGGGGGGAATATGAGCAGTTCTTC.

This clonotype was seen a few times. The V gene is TRBV4-3, the J gene TRBJ2-3, with 11 bases fitting TRBD2. The trim removed 4 bases at V and 6 bases at J, leaving 12 bases unmatched. Germline V gene lookup returns CDR1 LGHNA and CDR2 YSLEER. The CDR3 is 17 amino acids. CDR3 sequence: CASSLQLAGARWDTQYF. The CDR3 bases are TGCGCCAGCAGCCTACAACTAGCGGGGGCCCGGTGGGATACGCAGTATTTT.

The chain is built from TRBV20-1 and TRBJ2-7; 7 nucleotides align to TRBD1. Trimming removed 2 bases from V and 0 bases from J; junction bases left unmatched: 4. Germline CDR1 is DFQATT and CDR2 is SNEGSKA (reference sequence). The CDR3 spans 14 residues. The CDR3 nucleotides read TGCAGTGCTAGACAGGGGGAAAGCTCCTACGAGCAGTACGTC. Translation gives CSARQGESSYEQYV.

This sequence joins TRBV12-3 or TRBV12-4 and TRBJ2-1; 7 nucleotides line up with TRBD2. V shed 3 bases and J 7 bases; nucleotides not matched to a gene: 9. The CDR3 extends over 15 amino acids. The CDR3 is CASSLTLARMNEQFF. CDR3 DNA: TGTGCCAGCAGTTTGACACTAGCGAGGATGAATGAGCAGTTCTTC.

This clonotype has more than one count but fewer than ten. The chain is built from TRBV10-3 and TRBJ1-1; 9 nucleotides match TRBD1. The CDR3 totals 15 residues. Germline trimming cut 10 bases from V and 2 bases from J; bases unmatched to any gene: 11. Germline V lookup: CDR1 ENHRY, CDR2 SYGVKD. CDR3 region: CASALGTGFNTEAFF. The CDR3 nucleotides are TGTGCCAGCGCACTCGGGACAGGGTTTAACACTGAAGCTTTCTTT.

This clonotype turned up a few times. The chain couples TRBV20-1 to TRBJ2-3; 7 bases align to TRBD2. V was pared by 6 bases and J by 2 bases, with 11 bases of the junction left unmatched. Germline CDR1 and CDR2: DFQATT and SNEGSKA (reference sequence). This CDR3 spans 15 amino acids. The CDR3 nucleotides are TGCAGTGCCCGTGGGACTACCGCTTCCACAGATACGCAGTATTTT. Protein product: CSARGTTASTDTQYF.

The chain carries TRBV7-9 and TRBJ2-7; D gene uncertain. This CDR3 region has 12 residues. Germline V gene sequence: CDR1 SEHNR, CDR2 FQNEAQ (reference sequence). V lost 5 bases and J 0 bases, leaving 5 bases between the germline ends. CDR3: CASSVSSYEQYV. The CDR3 DNA reads TGTGCCAGCAGCGTCAGCTCCTACGAGCAGTACGTC.

The V and J genes are TRBV4-3 and TRBJ2-7, with unresolved D. Germline V lookup: CDR1 LGHNA, CDR2 YSLEER. The CDR3 sequence is 14 residues long. Trimming shortened V by 1 base and J by 3 bases, and 10 bases separated the two germline ends. CDR3 nucleotides: TGCGCCAGCAGCCAAGGGACGGGCCACTACGAGCAGTACTTC. Its protein is CASSQGTGHYEQYF.

This chain connects TRBV6-1 to TRBJ2-1, with D possibly being TRBD1 (6 bases). The CDR3 is made up of 15 amino acids. The germline V and J ends were trimmed by 5 bases and 1 base, with 12 bases remaining between them. Germline V gene lookup returns CDR1 MNHNS and CDR2 SASEGT. CDR3 nucleotides: TGTGCCAGCAGTCCCTGGCAGGGGTCCTACAATGAGCAGTTCTTC. Its protein is CASSPWQGSYNEQFF.